This TCR beta chain was obtained from a study of T cells in Graves' hyperthyroidism and ophthalmopathy. This clonotype showed up many times. Its specificity is unknown. Diagnostic assessment was based on clinical symptoms, serum thyroxine and TRAb, thyroid ultrasound and orbital computed tomography. Amplification of TCR beta CDR3 regions was performed using RNA transcripts as template. The HTBI primer set was used in a first-round RT-PCR of the TCR CDR3. One entry per CDR3 protein, called by TCRdb with MiXCR from the multiplex PCR reads. The sample has 490,000 or so distinct CDR3 sequences; approximately 48% are singletons. CDR3 length: 15 residues. Trimming removed 5 bases at V and 3 bases at J, with 14 bases between. Whole-study results and caveats: Clonotypes that were expanded in thyroid above 0.001 mostly appeared in blood too. Model-based prediction identified ophthalmopathy a median around seven months prior to its onset.

The specimen sequenced was peripheral blood or thyroid tissue (not recorded which). The gene calls are TRBV12-3 or TRBV12-4 and TRBJ1-5; D call uncertain. The source of this sequence is an adult woman with Graves' disease, either hyperthyroidism or ophthalmopathy (not recorded which). DNA of the CDR3: TGTGCCAGCAGTCCGATTTTGGGAACCAATCAGCCCCAGCATTTT. Its protein product is CASSPILGTNQPQHF.